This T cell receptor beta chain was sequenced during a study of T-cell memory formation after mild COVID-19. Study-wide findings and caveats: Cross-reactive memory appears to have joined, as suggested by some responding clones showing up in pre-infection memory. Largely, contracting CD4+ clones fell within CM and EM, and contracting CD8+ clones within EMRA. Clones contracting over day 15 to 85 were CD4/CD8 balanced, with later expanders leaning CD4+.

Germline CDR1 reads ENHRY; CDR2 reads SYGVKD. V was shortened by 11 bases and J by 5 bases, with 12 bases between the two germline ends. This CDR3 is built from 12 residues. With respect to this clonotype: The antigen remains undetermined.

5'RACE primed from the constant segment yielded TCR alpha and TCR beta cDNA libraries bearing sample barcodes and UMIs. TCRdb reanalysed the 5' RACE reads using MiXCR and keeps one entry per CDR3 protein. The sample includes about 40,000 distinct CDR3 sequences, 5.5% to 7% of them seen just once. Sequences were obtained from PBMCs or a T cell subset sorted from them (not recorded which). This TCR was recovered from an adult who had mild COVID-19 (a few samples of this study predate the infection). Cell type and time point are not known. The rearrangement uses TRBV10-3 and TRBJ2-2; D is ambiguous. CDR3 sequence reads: CASQVGTGELFF. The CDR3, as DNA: TGTGCCTCCCAGGTCGGGACCGGGGAGCTGTTTTTT.